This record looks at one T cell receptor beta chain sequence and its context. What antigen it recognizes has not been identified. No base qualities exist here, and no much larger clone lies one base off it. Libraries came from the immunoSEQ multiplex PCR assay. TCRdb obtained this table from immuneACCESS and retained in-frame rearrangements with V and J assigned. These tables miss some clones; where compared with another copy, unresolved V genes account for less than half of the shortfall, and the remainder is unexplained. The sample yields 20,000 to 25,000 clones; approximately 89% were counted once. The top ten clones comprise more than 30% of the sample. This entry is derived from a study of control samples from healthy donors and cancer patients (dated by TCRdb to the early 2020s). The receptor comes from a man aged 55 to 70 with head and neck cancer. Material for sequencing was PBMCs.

The CDR3 reads as follows: CASSLLGGTGANYGYTF. The nucleotide sequence is TGTGCCAGCAGCCTTCTGGGGGGGACAGGAGCTAACTATGGCTACACCTTC. Rearrangement joined TRBV3-1 (or the pseudogene TRBV3-2) to TRBJ1-2, and TRBD1 matches 8 of the central bases. CDR1 and CDR2 are drawn from the germline V gene (reference sequence): LGHDT, YNNKEL. Ends trimmed: V by 4 bases, J by 0 bases; bases unmatched to a gene: 10. Taken from cysteine to phenylalanine, the CDR3 has 17 residues. The only DNA kept is the CDR3, 51 bases in frame from the first base.